This TCR beta chain was sequenced in a study of blood T cell repertoires in COVID-19. In germline, CDR1 is SGDLS, CDR2 YYNGEE. V lost 0 bases and J lost 0; bases outside the gene matches: 4. This CDR3 comprises 17 residues. Clones were sequenced by immunoSEQ multiplex PCR, and TCRdb holds only the in-frame ones, with some missing. The sample has 200,000 to 250,000 clones, roughly 80% seen once. This clone was counted a single time. This rearrangement joins TRBV9 to TRBJ2-2; 8 bases are shared with TRBD2. This sequence originates from a woman of 80 years or more with active or convalescent COVID-19. The specimen was peripheral blood. The CDR3 sequence: CASSVDGGGPNTGELFF. The CDR3 DNA follows: TGTGCCAGCAGCGTAGATGGCGGGGGGCCGAACACCGGGGAGCTGTTTTTT. Variable domain in full (rest from reference TRBV9 and TRBJ2-2): DSGVTQTPKHLITATGQRVTLRCSPRSGDLSVYWYQQSLDQGLQFLIQYYNGEERAKGNILERFSAQQFPDLHSELNLSSLELGDSALYFCASSVDGGGPNTGELFFGEGSRLTVL.